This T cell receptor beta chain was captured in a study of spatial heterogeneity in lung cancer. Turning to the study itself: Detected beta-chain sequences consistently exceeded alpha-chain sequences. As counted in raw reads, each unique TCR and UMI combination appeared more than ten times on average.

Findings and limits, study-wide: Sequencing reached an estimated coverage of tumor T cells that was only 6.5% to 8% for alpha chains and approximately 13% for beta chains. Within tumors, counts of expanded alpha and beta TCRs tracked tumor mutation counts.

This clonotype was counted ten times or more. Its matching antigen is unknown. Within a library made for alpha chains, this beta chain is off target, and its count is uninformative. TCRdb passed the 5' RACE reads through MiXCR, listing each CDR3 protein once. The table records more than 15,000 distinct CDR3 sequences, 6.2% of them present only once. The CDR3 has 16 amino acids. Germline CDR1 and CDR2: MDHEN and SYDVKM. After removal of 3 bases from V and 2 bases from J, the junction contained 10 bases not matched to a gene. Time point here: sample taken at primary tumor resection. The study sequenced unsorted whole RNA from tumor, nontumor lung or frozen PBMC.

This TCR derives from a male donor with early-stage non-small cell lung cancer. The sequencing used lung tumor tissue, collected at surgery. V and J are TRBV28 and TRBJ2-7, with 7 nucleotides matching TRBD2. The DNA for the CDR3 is TGTGCCAGCAGTTTCCCGCGGGGGTTTGATGCCTACGAGCAGTACTTC. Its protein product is CASSFPRGFDAYEQYF. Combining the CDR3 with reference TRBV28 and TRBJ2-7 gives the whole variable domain DVKVTQSSRYLVKRTGEKVFLECVQDMDHENMFWYRQDPGLGLRLIYFSYDVKMKEKGDIPEGYSVSREKKERFSLILESASTNQTSMYLCASSFPRGFDAYEQYFGPGTRLTVT.